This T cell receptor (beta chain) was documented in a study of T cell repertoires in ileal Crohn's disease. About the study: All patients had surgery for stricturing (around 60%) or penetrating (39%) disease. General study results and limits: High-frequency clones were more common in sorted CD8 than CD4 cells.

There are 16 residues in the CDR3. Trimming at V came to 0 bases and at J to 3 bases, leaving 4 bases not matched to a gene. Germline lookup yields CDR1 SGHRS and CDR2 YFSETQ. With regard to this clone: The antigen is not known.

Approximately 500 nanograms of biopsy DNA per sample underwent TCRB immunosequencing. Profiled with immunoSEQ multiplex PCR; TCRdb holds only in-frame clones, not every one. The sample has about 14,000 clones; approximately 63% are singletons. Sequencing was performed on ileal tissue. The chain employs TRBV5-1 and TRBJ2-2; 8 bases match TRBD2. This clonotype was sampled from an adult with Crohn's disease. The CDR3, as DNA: TGCGCCAGCAGCTTGGATGTTAGCGGGGACACCGGGGAGCTGTTTTTT. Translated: CASSLDVSGDTGELFF.